These T cell receptor beta chains were read from a single sample in a study of blood T cell repertoires in COVID-19. Sequenced by immunoSEQ multiplex PCR; TCRdb stores in-frame clones only, minus some. The data hold approximately 88,000 clones, with over 60% observed a single time. Material for sequencing was peripheral blood. The origin of the receptors is a middle-aged man who had recovered from COVID-19. Each CDR3 is given with its conserved first and last residue. Each record gives: CDR3 protein, CDR3 DNA, clone size, V gene, D gene, J gene. A D gene is named only where the DNA matches it firmly. Rows may omit the clone size; those that give it use once, few, many or a size class.

CASSETGPETQYF	TGTGCCAGCAGTGAGACAGGGCCAGAGACCCAGTACTTC	NA	TRBV6-2/TRBV6-3	TRBD1	TRBJ2-5
CASRKGQGNTEAFF	TGTGCCAGCAGAAAGGGACAGGGGAACACTGAAGCTTTCTTT	NA	TRBV27	TRBD1	TRBJ1-1
CASSSRLAGNNEQFF	TGTGCCAGCAGCTCCAGACTAGCGGGCAACAATGAGCAGTTCTTC	NA	TRBV7-2	TRBD2	TRBJ2-1
CASSPLLDTQYF	TGCGCCAGCAGCCCCTTATTAGATACGCAGTATTTT	NA	TRBV5-1	NA	TRBJ2-3
CASSGGRADEQFF	TGTGCCAGCAGCGGGGGGAGGGCGGATGAGCAGTTCTTC	once	TRBV9	TRBD2	TRBJ2-1
CASNAGGTSYNEQFF	TGTGCCAGCAACGCGGGAGGTACTTCCTACAATGAGCAGTTCTTC	once	TRBV9	TRBD2	TRBJ2-1
CASCTGRNTEAFF	TGTGCCAGCTGTACAGGGAGGAACACTGAAGCTTTCTTT	NA	TRBV19	NA	TRBJ1-1
CASSVGAGGETQYF	TGTGCCAGCAGCGTAGGGGCAGGGGGAGAGACCCAGTACTTC	few	TRBV9	TRBD1	TRBJ2-5
CASSVDRETEAFF	TGTGCCAGCAGCGTAGACAGGGAGACTGAAGCTTTCTTT	once	TRBV7-3	TRBD1	TRBJ1-1
CASSGTRNQPQHF	TGTGCCAGCTCAGGGACACGGAATCAGCCCCAGCATTTT	NA	TRBV19	NA	TRBJ1-5
CASRNTIRSYEQYF	TGTGCCAGCAGGAATACGATAAGGAGTTACGAGCAGTACTTC	NA	TRBV6-5	NA	TRBJ2-7
CASSSGARLAGRDEQYF	TGCGCCAGCAGCTCTGGGGCCCGACTAGCGGGGCGGGACGAGCAGTACTTC	NA	TRBV5-1	TRBD2	TRBJ2-7
CASSADSQETQYF	TGTGCCAGCAGCGCGGACAGCCAAGAGACCCAGTACTTC	NA	TRBV7-2	NA	TRBJ2-5
CARGLTGTTNEKLFF	TGTGCCAGGGGCTTAACAGGGACAACTAATGAAAAACTGTTTTTT	NA	TRBV2	NA	TRBJ1-4
CASSPRDRGQVAFF	TGTGCCAGCTCACCTCGGGACAGGGGGCAGGTAGCTTTCTTT	NA	TRBV18	TRBD1	TRBJ1-1
CASSPDTIGYTF	TGTGCCAGCTCACCAGACACGATCGGCTACACCTTC	NA	TRBV18	NA	TRBJ1-2
CASSSTQGAQAFF	TGTGCCAGCAGTTCCACACAGGGGGCGCAGGCTTTCTTT	NA	TRBV6-1	TRBD1	TRBJ1-1
CASSWSLNQPQHF	TGTGCCAGCAGTTGGAGTCTTAATCAGCCCCAGCATTTT	NA	TRBV7-9	NA	TRBJ1-5
CASSPGQRESEDTQYF	TGTGCCAGCAGCCCGGGCCAGCGGGAGTCGGAAGATACGCAGTATTTT	NA	TRBV11-3	TRBD2	TRBJ2-3
CASSLMTGGNNEQFF	TGTGCCAGTAGTCTGATGACAGGGGGCAACAATGAGCAGTTCTTC	NA	TRBV19	TRBD1	TRBJ2-1
CASSAGQGLGELFF	TGTGCTAGCAGCGCTGGGCAGGGTTTAGGGGAGCTGTTTTTT	NA	TRBV7-7	NA	TRBJ2-2
CASSSRYEQYF	TGTGCCAGCAGCTCTCGTTACGAGCAGTACTTC	many	TRBV7-2	NA	TRBJ2-7
CASRGAGNTDTQYF	TGTGCCAGTAGAGGAGCGGGGAACACAGATACGCAGTATTTT	NA	TRBV19	TRBD2	TRBJ2-3
CASSLESFDQPQHF	TGTGCCAGCAGTTTAGAATCGTTCGATCAGCCCCAGCATTTT	NA	TRBV2	NA	TRBJ1-5
CASSMQGSYGYTF	TGTGCCAGCAGTATGCAGGGGTCCTATGGCTACACCTTC	NA	TRBV27	NA	TRBJ1-2
CASSQEGWDIQYF	TGCGCCAGCAGCCAAGAGGGCTGGGACATTCAGTACTTC	few	TRBV4-3	NA	TRBJ2-4
CASSREGLAGVDTQYF	TGCGCCAGCAGCCGAGAGGGACTAGCGGGAGTAGATACGCAGTATTTT	NA	TRBV5-1	TRBD2	TRBJ2-3
CASSLTTSYEQYF	TGTGCCAGCAGTCTTACCACTTCCTACGAGCAGTACTTC	NA	TRBV28	NA	TRBJ2-7
CASRTDSYEQYF	TGCGCCAGCAGAACGGACAGCTACGAGCAGTACTTC	NA	TRBV5-1	NA	TRBJ2-7
CASRSAGVPVEQYF	TGTGCCAGCAGGTCAGCGGGAGTCCCTGTCGAGCAGTACTTC	NA	TRBV6-5	TRBD2	TRBJ2-7
CASSQYVARYNEQFF	TGTGCCAGCAGCCAATATGTCGCGAGATACAATGAGCAGTTCTTC	NA	TRBV7-9	NA	TRBJ2-1
CASSYSPTGGFDEQYF	TGTGCCAGCAGTTACTCTCCGACAGGGGGCTTCGACGAGCAGTACTTC	NA	TRBV6-5	TRBD1	TRBJ2-7
CASSIGQDQPQHF	TGTGCCAGTAGTATAGGCCAGGATCAGCCCCAGCATTTT	few	TRBV19	NA	TRBJ1-5
CASSLGRNTEAFF	TGTGCCAGCAGTTTAGGTCGTAACACTGAAGCTTTCTTT	NA	TRBV12-3/TRBV12-4	NA	TRBJ1-1
CASSSSDRGTFF	TGTGCCAGCAGCTCCTCGGACAGGGGGACCTTCTTC	NA	TRBV11-2	TRBD1	TRBJ2-1
CASSSWTSGRAITDTQYF	TGTGCCAGCAGCTCGTGGACTAGCGGGAGGGCCATCACAGATACGCAGTATTTT	NA	TRBV5-6	TRBD2	TRBJ2-3
CARTLKRESTDTQYF	TGTGCCAGGACCCTAAAGCGGGAGAGCACAGATACGCAGTATTTT	NA	TRBV6-6	TRBD2	TRBJ2-3
CSASAQVGGAPGANVLTF	TGCAGTGCTAGTGCCCAGGTAGGGGGGGCTCCTGGGGCCAACGTCCTGACTTTC	NA	TRBV20-1	NA	TRBJ2-6
CASSPNQENIQYF	TGTGCCAGCAGCCCAAACCAGGAAAACATTCAGTACTTC	NA	TRBV5-4	NA	TRBJ2-4
CASSFDGTFNEQYF	TGCGCCAGCAGCTTCGACGGGACTTTCAACGAGCAGTACTTC	NA	TRBV5-1	NA	TRBJ2-7
CASSPLVTTGASPLHF	TGTGCCAGCAGCCCTCTTGTGACGACAGGGGCTTCACCCCTCCACTTT	NA	TRBV9	TRBD1	TRBJ1-6
CAISDRIGPTPDTQYF	TGTGCCATCAGTGATCGCATTGGTCCTACCCCAGATACGCAGTATTTT	few	TRBV10-3	NA	TRBJ2-3
CASSLVGTVTQYF	TGTGCCAGCAGCTTAGTTGGGACAGTAACGCAGTATTTT	few	TRBV7-2	TRBD1	TRBJ2-3
CTSSSQGTSGRNIQYF	TGCACCAGCAGCTCACAGGGGACTAGCGGGAGGAACATTCAGTACTTC	NA	TRBV1	NA	TRBJ2-4
CASSPEGGVGYTF	TGTGCCAGCTCACCGGAGGGCGGGGTCGGCTACACCTTC	NA	TRBV18	NA	TRBJ1-2
CASRYGGGSYNEQFF	TGTGCCAGCAGATACGGGGGAGGCTCCTACAATGAGCAGTTCTTC	NA	TRBV3-1/TRBV3-2	NA	TRBJ2-1
CAISELGLSYNSPLHF	TGTGCCATCAGTGAACTAGGACTCTCCTATAATTCACCCCTCCACTTT	NA	TRBV10-3	NA	TRBJ1-6
CASSDREIYGYTF	TGTGCCAGCAGCGACCGGGAAATCTATGGCTACACCTTC	once	TRBV5-4	NA	TRBJ1-2
CASSVSLAGGNEQFF	TGTGCCAGCAGCGTAAGTCTAGCGGGAGGGAATGAGCAGTTCTTC	NA	TRBV9	TRBD2	TRBJ2-1
CATAKGAAINQPQHF	TGTGCCACTGCCAAAGGGGCGGCGATTAATCAGCCCCAGCATTTT	NA	TRBV7-2	NA	TRBJ1-5
CASSQIPGAEAFF	TGCGCCAGCAGCCAAATCCCCGGGGCTGAAGCTTTCTTT	NA	TRBV5-1	NA	TRBJ1-1
CASSQAIYNEQFF	TGCGCCAGCAGCCAAGCAATCTACAATGAGCAGTTCTTC	few	TRBV4-3	NA	TRBJ2-1
CASSLGQLNQPQHF	TGTGCCAGCAGCCTAGGACAGCTCAATCAGCCCCAGCATTTT	few	TRBV3-1/TRBV3-2	NA	TRBJ1-5
CASSNQQGTNEKLFF	TGTGCCAGCAGTAACCAACAGGGAACTAATGAAAAACTGTTTTTT	NA	TRBV7-2	NA	TRBJ1-4